Listed here are 11 T cell receptor beta chains from one sample, sequenced in a study of T cells in Graves' hyperthyroidism and ophthalmopathy. TCR beta CDR3 sequences were amplified from RNA transcripts. The HTBI primer set was used in a first-round RT-PCR of the TCR CDR3. TCRdb analysed the multiplex PCR reads with MiXCR anew, one entry per CDR3 protein. In the table there are around 520,000 distinct CDR3 sequences, approximately 15% of which are singletons. Input material: blood. The receptors come from a woman aged 35 to 49 with Graves' hyperthyroidism.

This clonotype occurred many times. The CDR3 sequence is CASSQGHVEPQHF. The CDR3 DNA sequence: TGTGCCAGCAGCCAAGGACATGTGGAGCCCCAGCATTTT. The V and J genes are TRBV3-1 and TRBJ1-5; D remains unclear. From germline, CDR1 is LGHDT and CDR2 YNNKEL (reference sequence). This CDR3 is built from 13 residues. V lost 1 base, J lost 8 bases, and 9 bases lay in between. The whole variable domain, filled in from reference TRBV3-1 and TRBJ1-5, reads DTAVSQTPKYLVTQMGNDKSIKCEQNLGHDTMYWYKQDSKKFLKIMFSYNNKELIINETVPNRFSPKSPDKAHLNLHINSLELGDSAVYFCASSQGHVEPQHFGDGTRLSIL.

As concerns this clonotype: A read error may explain this, as a much larger clone is one base away. The gene calls are TRBV12-3 or TRBV12-4 and TRBJ2-1; D might be TRBD2 (5 bases). The CDR3 is made up of 15 amino acids. CDR3 protein: CASSPVSSGDNERFF. In nucleotides, the CDR3 is TGTGCCAGCAGCCCGGTATCCAGCGGAGACAATGAGCGGTTCTTC.

The gene calls are TRBV18 and TRBJ1-5, with D possibly matching TRBD1 (5 bases). The germline CDR1 and CDR2 sequences are KGHSH and LQKENI. This CDR3 comprises 15 residues. V lost 6 bases and J lost 1, with 13 bases in between. CDR3 protein: CASSQNRDSNQPQHF. The CDR3 DNA reads TGTGCCAGCTCCCAAAACCGGGACAGCAATCAGCCCCAGCATTTT.

At least ten counts were recorded for this clonotype. This chain links TRBV20-1 with TRBJ2-3; D perhaps matches TRBD2 (6 bases). Germline V lookup: CDR1 DFQATT, CDR2 SNEGSKA (reference sequence). Trimming cost V 1 base and J 6 bases, with 14 bases left between them. The CDR3 is 14 residues long. CDR3 DNA sequence: TGCAGTGCTAGAGTCCCCCTAGCGTACGATACGCAGTATTTT. Translation: CSARVPLAYDTQYF.

This clonotype was found many times. This chain links TRBV11-2 with TRBJ1-3, with unresolved D. The CDR3 is made up of 12 amino acids. Germline CDR1 and CDR2: SGHAT and FQNNGV. Trimming took off 1 base at V and 7 bases at J, with 5 bases between the two ends. This chain's CDR3 is CASSLGENTIYF. The CDR3 region has the DNA TGTGCCAGCAGCTTAGGGGAGAACACCATATATTTT.

This clonotype was detected a few times. One junction end does not reproduce the germline sequence, and a read error may be involved. V gene TRBV7-9 combines with J gene TRBJ2-7; TRBD1 matches 7 bases. Looked up from germline, CDR1 is SEHNR and CDR2 is FQNEAQ (reference sequence). CDR3 length: 13 amino acids. CDR3 loop: CASSSGGTYGQYF. CDR3 DNA: TGTGCCAGCAGCTCAGGGGGAACCTACGGGCAGTACTTC.

Ten or more counts support this clonotype. The chain is built from TRBV5-1 and TRBJ2-2, with D maybe TRBD2 (5 bases). The germline V gene encodes CDR1 SGHRS and CDR2 YFSETQ. The ends were cut back, 5 bases at V and 6 bases at J, with 11 bases in the middle. There are 13 residues in the CDR3. CDR3 sequence: CASRRTEAGELFF. DNA of the CDR3: TGCGCCAGCAGGAGGACGGAGGCCGGGGAGCTGTTTTTT.

This clonotype was detected a few times. The V gene is TRBV6-2 or TRBV6-3, the J gene TRBJ2-1, with a possible D match to TRBD1 (6 bases). CDR3 length equals 16 residues. Germline lookup yields CDR1 MNHEY and CDR2 SVGEGT. V was clipped by 6 bases and J by 2 bases, with 17 bases between them. The CDR3 DNA reads as TGTGCCAGCAGGTCCGAAGGGCAGGGGACCTACAATGAGCAGTTCTTC. This sequence encodes CASRSEGQGTYNEQFF.

This clonotype turned up a few times. The V call is TRBV27, the J call TRBJ2-5; 14 bases map to TRBD2. This CDR3 has 17 amino acids. V lost 4 bases and J lost 5; bases outside the gene matches: 9. The germline CDR1 and CDR2 sequences are MNHEY and SMNVEV (reference sequence). CDR3 nucleotides: TGTGCCAGCAGTTCCCCGACTAGCGGGAGGGCCAGGGAGACCCAGTACTTC. Encoded protein: CASSSPTSGRARETQYF.

The chain uses TRBV12-3 or TRBV12-4 and TRBJ1-2; 8 bases are a match to TRBD1. Losses at the gene ends were 5 bases for V and 4 bases for J; bases not matched to a gene: 6. The CDR3 loop spans 14 amino acids. The CDR3, as DNA: TGTGCCAGCAGTAGACAGGGGCCAGTCTATGGCTACACCTTC. Its translation: CASSRQGPVYGYTF.

This clonotype has ten or more counts. V is TRBV5-1 and J is TRBJ2-5; TRBD1 matches 12 bases. The J segment lost 5 bases and the V segment lost 5 bases, leaving 13 bases of the junction unmatched. The CDR3 contains 17 residues. Germline V gives CDR1 SGHRS, CDR2 YFSETQ. The CDR3 reads CASSWGTGGASTETQYF. CDR3 DNA: TGCGCCAGCAGTTGGGGGACAGGGGGCGCGTCTACTGAGACCCAGTACTTC.